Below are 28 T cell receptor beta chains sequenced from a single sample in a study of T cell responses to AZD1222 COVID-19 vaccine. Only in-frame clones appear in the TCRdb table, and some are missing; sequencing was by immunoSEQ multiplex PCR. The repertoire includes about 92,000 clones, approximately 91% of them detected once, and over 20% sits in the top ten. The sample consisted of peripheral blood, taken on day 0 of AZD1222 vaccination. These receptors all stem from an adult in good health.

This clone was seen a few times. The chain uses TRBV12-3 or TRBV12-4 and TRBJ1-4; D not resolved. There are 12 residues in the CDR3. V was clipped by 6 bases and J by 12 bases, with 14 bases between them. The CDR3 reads CASSPIRSELFF. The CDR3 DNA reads TGTGCCAGCAGCCCAATACGGAGTGAACTGTTTTTT.

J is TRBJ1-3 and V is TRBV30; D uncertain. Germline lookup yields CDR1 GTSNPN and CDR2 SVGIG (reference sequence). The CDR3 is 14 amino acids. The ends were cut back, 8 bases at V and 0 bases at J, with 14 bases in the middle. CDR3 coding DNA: TGTGCCGCTGAGACCACTTCCTCTGGAAACACCATATATTTT. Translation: CAAETTSSGNTIYF.

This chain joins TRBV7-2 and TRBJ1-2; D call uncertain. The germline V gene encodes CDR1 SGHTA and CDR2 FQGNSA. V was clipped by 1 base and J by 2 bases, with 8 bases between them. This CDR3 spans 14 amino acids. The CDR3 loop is CASSLVGVNYGYTF. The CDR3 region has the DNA TGTGCCAGCAGCTTAGTCGGAGTCAACTATGGCTACACCTTC.

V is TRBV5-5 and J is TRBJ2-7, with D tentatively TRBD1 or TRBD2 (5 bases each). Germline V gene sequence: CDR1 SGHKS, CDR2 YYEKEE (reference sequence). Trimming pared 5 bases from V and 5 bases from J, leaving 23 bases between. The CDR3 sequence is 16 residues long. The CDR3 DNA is TGTGCCAGCAGTTTATCCGGGACCCCGTCCCCCCACGAGCAGTACTTC. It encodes CASSLSGTPSPHEQYF.

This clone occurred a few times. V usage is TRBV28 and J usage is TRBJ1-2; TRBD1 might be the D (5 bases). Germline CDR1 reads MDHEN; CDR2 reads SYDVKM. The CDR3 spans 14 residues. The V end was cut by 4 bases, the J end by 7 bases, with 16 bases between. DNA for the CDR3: TGTGCCAGCAGTTCCCCAGAGGGGCTCTTTGGCTACACCTTC. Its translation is CASSSPEGLFGYTF.

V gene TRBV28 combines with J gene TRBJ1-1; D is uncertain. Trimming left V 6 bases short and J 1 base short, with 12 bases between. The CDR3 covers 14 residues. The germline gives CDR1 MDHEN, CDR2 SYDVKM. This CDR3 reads CASRAPSGNTEAFF. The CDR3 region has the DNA TGTGCCAGCAGGGCCCCTTCGGGGAACACTGAAGCTTTCTTT.

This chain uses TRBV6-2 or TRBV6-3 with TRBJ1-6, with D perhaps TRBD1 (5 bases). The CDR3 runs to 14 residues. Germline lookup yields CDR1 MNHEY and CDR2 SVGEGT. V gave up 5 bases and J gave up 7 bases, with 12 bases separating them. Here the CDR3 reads CASSRRQTNSPLHF. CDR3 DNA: TGTGCCAGCAGTCGACGACAGACAAATTCACCCCTCCACTTT.

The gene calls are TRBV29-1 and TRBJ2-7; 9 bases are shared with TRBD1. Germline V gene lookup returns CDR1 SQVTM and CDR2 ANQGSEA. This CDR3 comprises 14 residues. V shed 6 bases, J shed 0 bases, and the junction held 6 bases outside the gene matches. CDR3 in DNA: TGCAGCGTACTACAGGGGGCCAGCTCCTACGAGCAGTACTTC. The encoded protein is CSVLQGASSYEQYF.

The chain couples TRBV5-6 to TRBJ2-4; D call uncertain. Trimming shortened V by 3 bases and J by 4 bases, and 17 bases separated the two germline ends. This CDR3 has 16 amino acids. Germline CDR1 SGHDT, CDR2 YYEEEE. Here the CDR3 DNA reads TGTGCCAGCAGCTCCCTAGGCCACGGGCGGAAAAACATTCAGTACTTC. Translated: CASSSLGHGRKNIQYF.

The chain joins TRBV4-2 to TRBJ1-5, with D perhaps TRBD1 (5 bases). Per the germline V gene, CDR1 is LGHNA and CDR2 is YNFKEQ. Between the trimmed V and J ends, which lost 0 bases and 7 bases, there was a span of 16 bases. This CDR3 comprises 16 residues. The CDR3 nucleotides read TGTGCCAGCAGCCAAGATGGGGGAGGGTGGGAACAGCCCCAGCATTTT. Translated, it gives CASSQDGGGWEQPQHF.

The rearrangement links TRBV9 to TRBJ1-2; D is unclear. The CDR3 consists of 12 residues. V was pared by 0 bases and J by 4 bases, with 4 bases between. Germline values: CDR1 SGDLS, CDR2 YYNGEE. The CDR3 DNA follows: TGTGCCAGCAGCGTAGCAGGCTATGGCTACACCTTC. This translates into CASSVAGYGYTF.

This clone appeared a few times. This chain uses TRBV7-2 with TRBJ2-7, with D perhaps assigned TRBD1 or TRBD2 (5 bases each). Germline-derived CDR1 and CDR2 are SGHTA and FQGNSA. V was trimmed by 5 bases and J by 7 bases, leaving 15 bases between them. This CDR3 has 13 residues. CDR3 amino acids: CASSTGTKREQYF. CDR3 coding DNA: TGTGCCAGCAGCACCGGGACCAAACGGGAGCAGTACTTC.

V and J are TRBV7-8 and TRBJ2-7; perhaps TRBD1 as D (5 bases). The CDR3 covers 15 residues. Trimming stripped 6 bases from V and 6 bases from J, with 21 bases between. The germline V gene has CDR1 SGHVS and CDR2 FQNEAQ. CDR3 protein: CASRPLGQVGLEQYF. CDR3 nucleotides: TGTGCCAGCAGGCCTCTTGGGCAGGTGGGGCTCGAGCAGTACTTC.

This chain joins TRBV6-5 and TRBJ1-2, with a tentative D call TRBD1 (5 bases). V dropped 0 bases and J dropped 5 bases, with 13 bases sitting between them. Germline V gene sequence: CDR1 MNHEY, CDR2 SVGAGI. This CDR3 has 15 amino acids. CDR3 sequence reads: CASSYSRSGGYGYTF. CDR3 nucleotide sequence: TGTGCCAGCAGTTACTCGAGGTCCGGGGGGTATGGCTACACCTTC.

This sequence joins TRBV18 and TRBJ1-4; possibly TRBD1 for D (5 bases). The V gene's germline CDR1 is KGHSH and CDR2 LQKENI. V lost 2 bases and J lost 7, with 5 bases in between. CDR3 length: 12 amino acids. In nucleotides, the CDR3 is TGTGCCAGCTCACCAGGGACTGAAAAACTGTTTTTT. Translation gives CASSPGTEKLFF.

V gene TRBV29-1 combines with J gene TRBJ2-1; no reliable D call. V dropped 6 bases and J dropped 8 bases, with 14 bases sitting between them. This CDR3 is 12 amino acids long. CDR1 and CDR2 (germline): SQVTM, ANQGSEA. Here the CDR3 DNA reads TGCAGCGTCGACACGACCAACGATGAGCAGTTCTTC. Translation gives CSVDTTNDEQFF.

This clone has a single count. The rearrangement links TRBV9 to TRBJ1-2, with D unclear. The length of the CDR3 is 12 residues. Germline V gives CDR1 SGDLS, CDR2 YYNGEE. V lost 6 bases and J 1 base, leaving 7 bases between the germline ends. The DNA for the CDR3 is TGTGCCAGCATGAAGGGTAACTATGGCTACACCTTC. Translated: CASMKGNYGYTF.

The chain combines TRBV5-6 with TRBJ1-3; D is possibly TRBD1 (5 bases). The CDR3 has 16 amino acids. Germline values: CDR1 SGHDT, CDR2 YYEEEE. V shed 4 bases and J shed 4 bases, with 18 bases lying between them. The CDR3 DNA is TGTGCCAGCAGCGGGGGACCCTTAAACTCGGGAAACACCATATATTTT. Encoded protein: CASSGGPLNSGNTIYF.

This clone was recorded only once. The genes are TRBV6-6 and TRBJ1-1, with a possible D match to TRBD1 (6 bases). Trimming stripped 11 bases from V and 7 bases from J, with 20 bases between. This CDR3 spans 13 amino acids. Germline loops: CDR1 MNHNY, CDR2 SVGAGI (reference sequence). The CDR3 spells CASSLTDRLEAFF. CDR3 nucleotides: TGTGCCTCGAGTCTTACAGACAGGCTTGAAGCTTTCTTT.

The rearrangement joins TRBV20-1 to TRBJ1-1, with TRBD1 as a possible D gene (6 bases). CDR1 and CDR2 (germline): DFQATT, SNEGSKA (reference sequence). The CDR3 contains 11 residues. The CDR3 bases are TGCAGCGGGGCAGGGGATACTGAAGCTTTCTTT. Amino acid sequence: CSGAGDTEAFF.

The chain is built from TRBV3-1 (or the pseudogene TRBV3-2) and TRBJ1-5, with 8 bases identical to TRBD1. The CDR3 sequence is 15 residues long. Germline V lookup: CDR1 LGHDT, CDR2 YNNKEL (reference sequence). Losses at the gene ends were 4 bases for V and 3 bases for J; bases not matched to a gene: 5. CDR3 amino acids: CASSPRQGNNQPQHF. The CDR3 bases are TGTGCCAGCAGCCCCCGACAGGGGAACAATCAGCCCCAGCATTTT.

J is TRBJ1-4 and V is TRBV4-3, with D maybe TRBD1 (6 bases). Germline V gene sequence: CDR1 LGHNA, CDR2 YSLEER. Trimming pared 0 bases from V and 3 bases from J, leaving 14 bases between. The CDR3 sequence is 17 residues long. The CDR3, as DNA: TGCGCCAGCAGCCAAGAGCCACAGGGAGGGGCTAATGAAAAACTGTTTTTT. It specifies CASSQEPQGGANEKLFF.

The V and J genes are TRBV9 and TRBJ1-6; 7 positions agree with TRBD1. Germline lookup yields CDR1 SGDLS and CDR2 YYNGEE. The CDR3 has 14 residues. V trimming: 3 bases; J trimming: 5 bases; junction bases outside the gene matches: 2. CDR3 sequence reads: CASSGQGNNSPLHF. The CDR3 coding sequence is TGTGCCAGCAGCGGACAGGGTAATAATTCACCCCTCCACTTT. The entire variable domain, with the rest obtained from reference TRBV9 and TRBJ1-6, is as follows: DSGVTQTPKHLITATGQRVTLRCSPRSGDLSVYWYQQSLDQGLQFLIQYYNGEERAKGNILERFSAQQFPDLHSELNLSSLELGDSALYFCASSGQGNNSPLHFGNGTRLTVT.

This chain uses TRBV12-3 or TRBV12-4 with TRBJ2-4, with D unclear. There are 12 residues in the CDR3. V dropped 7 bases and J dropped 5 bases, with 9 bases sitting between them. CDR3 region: CASTPEENIQYF. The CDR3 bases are TGTGCCAGCACCCCCGAAGAAAACATTCAGTACTTC.

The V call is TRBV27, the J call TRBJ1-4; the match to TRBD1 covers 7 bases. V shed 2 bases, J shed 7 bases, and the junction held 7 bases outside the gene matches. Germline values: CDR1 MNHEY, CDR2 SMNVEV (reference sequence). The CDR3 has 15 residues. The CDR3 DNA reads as TGTGCCAGCAGTTTAATCTCAGGGGGGAGTGAAAAACTGTTTTTT. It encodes CASSLISGGSEKLFF. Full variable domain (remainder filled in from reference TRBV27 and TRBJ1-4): EAQVTQNPRYLITVTGKKLTVTCSQNMNHEYMSWYRQDPGLGLRQIYYSMNVEVTDKGDVPEGYKVSRKEKRNFPLILESPSPNQTSLYFCASSLISGGSEKLFFGSGTQLSVL.

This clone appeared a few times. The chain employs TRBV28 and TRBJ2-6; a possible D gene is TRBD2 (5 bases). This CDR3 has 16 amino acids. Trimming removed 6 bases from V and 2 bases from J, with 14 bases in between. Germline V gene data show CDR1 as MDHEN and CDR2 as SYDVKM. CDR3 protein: CASSYTRATGANVLTF. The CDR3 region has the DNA TGTGCCAGCAGCTACACGAGGGCTACTGGGGCCAACGTCCTGACTTTC.

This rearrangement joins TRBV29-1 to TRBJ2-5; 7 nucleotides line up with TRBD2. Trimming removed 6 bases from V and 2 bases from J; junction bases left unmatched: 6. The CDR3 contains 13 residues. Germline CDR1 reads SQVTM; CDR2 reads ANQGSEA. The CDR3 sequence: CSVARGSQETQYF. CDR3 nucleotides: TGCAGCGTCGCGCGGGGGTCTCAAGAGACCCAGTACTTC.

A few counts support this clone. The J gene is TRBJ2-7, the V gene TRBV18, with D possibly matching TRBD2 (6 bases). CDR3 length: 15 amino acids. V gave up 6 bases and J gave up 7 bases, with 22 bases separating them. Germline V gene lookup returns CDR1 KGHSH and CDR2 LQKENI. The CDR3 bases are TGTGCCAGCTCCCCCGCTCAGGGCGGTGGAGGGGAGCAGTACTTC. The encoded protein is CASSPAQGGGGEQYF. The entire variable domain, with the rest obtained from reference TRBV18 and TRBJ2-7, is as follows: NAGVMQNPRHLVRRRGQEARLRCSPMKGHSHVYWYRQLPEEGLKFMVYLQKENIIDESGMPKERFSAEFPKEGPSILRIQQVVRGDSAAYFCASSPAQGGGGEQYFGPGTRLTVT.